The present T cell receptor (beta chain) was sequenced within a study of blood T cell repertoires in COVID-19. Study as a whole: Italy, Spain and the United States were the sources of the convalescent and acute COVID-19 samples.

Authors' analysis steps: Reference gene primer amplification in the assay estimated nucleated cell counts. The assay was immunoSEQ multiplex PCR, and TCRdb's table has in-frame clones only and misses some. The DNA gave D and trimming, while V, J and clone size come from that table. The sample records around 100,000 clones, nearly 90% being singletons. The CDR3 is 12 amino acids. Sequencing used peripheral blood. The chain employs TRBV7-5 and TRBJ2-7; the D segment call TRBD1 is taken from the table without a DNA check. TRBV7-5 has pseudogene status. This TCR derives from a woman between 65 and 79 years old who had recovered from COVID-19. For the CDR3, the DNA is TGTGCCAGACACTTATACCAGGGGGGGCAGTACTTC. It specifies CARHLYQGGQYF.